These T cell receptor beta chains were read from a single sample in a study of beta chain features in type 1 diabetes. The assay was immunoSEQ multiplex PCR, and TCRdb's table has in-frame clones only and misses some. The sample includes roughly 150,000 clones, 10% of them seen just once. Material for sequencing was central memory CD4+ T cells from blood. Receptors originate from a man aged 25-45 years with type 1 diabetes. Each CDR3 is given with its conserved first and last residue. The order of the fields is CDR3 DNA, CDR3 protein, clone size, V gene, D gene, J gene. A D gene is named only where the DNA matches it firmly. Where a row states a size, it is once, few, many or the class of an expanded clone; other rows omit it.

TGTGCCAGCAGCTTACTAGTATACTACGAGCAGTACTTC	CASSLLVYYEQYF	NA	TRBV7-2	NA	TRBJ2-7
TGTGCCAGCAGTTACCCCGGACAGTTCCGTGAGCAGTTCTTC	CASSYPGQFREQFF	NA	TRBV6-5	NA	TRBJ2-1
TGTGCCAGCTCGCCGGGACAGAACGACAATGAGCAGTTCTTC	CASSPGQNDNEQFF	NA	TRBV18	TRBD1	TRBJ2-1
TGCGCCAGCAGCCCACCCTCTAGCGGGGGCTACAATGAGCAGTTCTTC	CASSPPSSGGYNEQFF	few	TRBV5-1	TRBD2	TRBJ2-1
TGTGCCAGCTCACCCGACAGCCTAAACTATGGCTACACCTTC	CASSPDSLNYGYTF	NA	TRBV18	NA	TRBJ1-2
TGTGCCAGCAGCTTAGAGGGGCCTAGCGGATACACAGATACGCAGTATTTT	CASSLEGPSGYTDTQYF	NA	TRBV7-6	TRBD2	TRBJ2-3
TGCGCCAGCAGCCCCGCTAGCGGGATTGACGGGGAGCTGTTTTTT	CASSPASGIDGELFF	NA	TRBV4-1	TRBD2	TRBJ2-2
TGTGCCAGCAGCTACCTCCGGGACAGGGCCTCGGGAGAGCAGTACTTC	CASSYLRDRASGEQYF	few	TRBV5-6	TRBD1	TRBJ2-7
TGTGCCTGGACAACAGGGGCCACTGAAGCTTTCTTT	CAWTTGATEAFF	NA	TRBV30	TRBD1	TRBJ1-1
TGTGCCAGCAGGGTCGCGGGGGGCGCGGGAGAGACCCAGTACTTC	CASRVAGGAGETQYF	few	TRBV2	TRBD2	TRBJ2-5
TGCGCCAGCAGCTGGGGACCTGGCGGGAGTGTTGGCAATGAGCAGTTCTTC	CASSWGPGGSVGNEQFF	NA	TRBV5-1	TRBD2	TRBJ2-1
TGCGCCGGAGGACAGGGGGCCTACGAGCAGTACTTC	CAGGQGAYEQYF	NA	TRBV10-2	TRBD1	TRBJ2-7
TGTGCCAGCAGTTTCGGACAGAGCTATGGCTACACCTTC	CASSFGQSYGYTF	NA	TRBV28	NA	TRBJ1-2
TGCAGCGTGGATCTAGGGGGCCGAGAGACCCAGTACTTC	CSVDLGGRETQYF	few	TRBV29-1	TRBD1	TRBJ2-5
TGTGCCAGCAGCTCCGACAGGTACTACGAGCAGTACTTC	CASSSDRYYEQYF	few	TRBV7-3	NA	TRBJ2-7
TGTGCCAGCACCGACAGGGCGGCATTGGCGATTGGCTACACCTTC	CASTDRAALAIGYTF	NA	TRBV6-1	TRBD1	TRBJ1-2
TGTGCCAGCAGCGTTCAGTTGAACACTGAAGCTTTCTTT	CASSVQLNTEAFF	NA	TRBV9	NA	TRBJ1-1
TGTGCCAGCAGCGATTCGGGGATTGAGCAGTTCTTC	CASSDSGIEQFF	few	TRBV9	NA	TRBJ2-1
TGTGCCAGCAGCCCTATCGACAGGGTGAACATTCAGTACTTC	CASSPIDRVNIQYF	few	TRBV14	TRBD1	TRBJ2-4
TGTGCCAGTACCCTTGCAGGGTTGAACACCGGGGAGCTGTTTTTT	CASTLAGLNTGELFF	NA	TRBV19	NA	TRBJ2-2
TGTGCCAGCAGTGAATGGGAAGTTCAGGGCTACGAGCAGTACTTC	CASSEWEVQGYEQYF	few	TRBV25-1	NA	TRBJ2-7
TGTGCCAGCTCGTCAGGGACAGGGGCAGATACGCAGTATTTT	CASSSGTGADTQYF	few	TRBV18	TRBD1	TRBJ2-3
TGTGCCAGCAGCGTAGGACCCTCGCGGATCCTCTACAATGAGCAGTTCTTC	CASSVGPSRILYNEQFF	few	TRBV9	NA	TRBJ2-1
TGTGCCAGCAGCGTCGCCGGGGGATCGGTGGCGGAGACCCAGTACTTC	CASSVAGGSVAETQYF	NA	TRBV9	NA	TRBJ2-5
TGTGCCAGCAGCTTAGGGGGGGGACAGGCGAACTATGGCTACACCTTC	CASSLGGGQANYGYTF	few	TRBV7-9	TRBD1	TRBJ1-2
TGTGCCAGTAGTATAGGACGCGGCGAGCAGTACTTC	CASSIGRGEQYF	NA	TRBV19	NA	TRBJ2-7
TGTGCCAGCAGTTACCCCGTTAATGGCCTAGAGAATGAGCAGTTCTTC	CASSYPVNGLENEQFF	many	TRBV6-6	NA	TRBJ2-1
TGCGCCAGCAGCGTCGGACTAGCGGGAGGGAGCACAGATACGCAGTATTTT	CASSVGLAGGSTDTQYF	NA	TRBV5-1	TRBD2	TRBJ2-3
TGTGCCACCAGTACAGGGGGGGTGAGGAACACTGAAGCTTTCTTT	CATSTGGVRNTEAFF	NA	TRBV15	TRBD1	TRBJ1-1
TGCGCCAGCAGCCAGTTAGCGGGCGCAGGGTACAATGAGCAGTTCTTC	CASSQLAGAGYNEQFF	NA	TRBV4-3	TRBD2	TRBJ2-1
TGTGCCAGTTCCCAATGGGGCGCGGGAGAGGAAGAGACCCAGTACTTC	CASSQWGAGEEETQYF	few	TRBV28	TRBD2	TRBJ2-5
TGTGCCAGCAGCCCAGGGGGGACTAGCGGGAGGGGATCCTACAATGAGCAGTTCTTC	CASSPGGTSGRGSYNEQFF	few	TRBV11-2	TRBD2	TRBJ2-1
TGTGCCAGTAGTATAGTTACGGGACAGGGAACCAATGAGCAGTTCTTC	CASSIVTGQGTNEQFF	NA	TRBV19	TRBD1	TRBJ2-1
TGTGCCAGCAGCCCTGACGGGGATCAGCCCCAGCATTTT	CASSPDGDQPQHF	NA	TRBV7-9	NA	TRBJ1-5
TGTGCCAGTAGTCCGCGAGGGCTTCCCGATGGCTACACCTTC	CASSPRGLPDGYTF	few	TRBV19	NA	TRBJ1-2
TGCAGCGCCGACGGGAACTCTGGAAACACCATATATTTT	CSADGNSGNTIYF	NA	TRBV29-1	NA	TRBJ1-3
TGTGCCAGCAGTTCCGGGACTAGCGGGAAGCTTACCTACGAGCAGTACTTC	CASSSGTSGKLTYEQYF	few	TRBV9	TRBD2	TRBJ2-7
TGTGCCAGCAGCTTAAGCGGGACAGGGAGGGGCACTGAAGCTTTCTTT	CASSLSGTGRGTEAFF	NA	TRBV11-2	TRBD1	TRBJ1-1
TGTGCCAGCAGCCGACAGGGGTTAGACACTGAAGCTTTCTTT	CASSRQGLDTEAFF	NA	TRBV25-1	TRBD1	TRBJ1-1
TGCGCCAGCAGCCAAGTGAAACGGGGGGCCACTAATGAAAAACTGTTTTTT	CASSQVKRGATNEKLFF	NA	TRBV4-1	NA	TRBJ1-4
TGTGCCAGCAGCCCCGCCGTCAGGGGAGCAGAGACCCAGTACTTC	CASSPAVRGAETQYF	few	TRBV5-6	NA	TRBJ2-5
TGTGCCAGCAGTGAGACAACGGGGGGAGAGACCCAGTACTTC	CASSETTGGETQYF	NA	TRBV6-1	TRBD2	TRBJ2-5
TGCAGCGTTGAAGACCCAGGCCCGGGAACTGAAGCTTTCTTT	CSVEDPGPGTEAFF	few	TRBV29-1	NA	TRBJ1-1
TGTGCCATCAGTTCAGAAAACACCGGGGAGCTGTTTTTT	CAISSENTGELFF	NA	TRBV10-3	NA	TRBJ2-2
TGCGCCAGCAGCTTAACGACAGGGGCAGGGGGTGAAGCTTTCTTT	CASSLTTGAGGEAFF	NA	TRBV5-1	TRBD1	TRBJ1-1
TGTGCCAGCAGCTTGGTGGCTAGCGGGAGGGCCAATGAGCAGTTCTTC	CASSLVASGRANEQFF	NA	TRBV5-4	TRBD2	TRBJ2-1
TGTGCCAGCAGCTTAGGTGGACTAGTAATCGAGCAGTACTTC	CASSLGGLVIEQYF	NA	TRBV7-8	TRBD2	TRBJ2-7
TGTGCCAGCAGCGTGGGGACAGGGATGACCTATGGCTACACCTTC	CASSVGTGMTYGYTF	few	TRBV9	TRBD1	TRBJ1-2
TGTGCCAGCGGGGGACAGGGCAGGCAGCCCCAGCATTTT	CASGGQGRQPQHF	few	TRBV27	TRBD1	TRBJ1-5
TGTGCCAGTAGTATGGGTTGGACAGAAGATGAAGCTTTCTTT	CASSMGWTEDEAFF	NA	TRBV19	NA	TRBJ1-1
TGTGCCAGCAGTTTATTAGCGGGAATCGGAGAGACCCAGTACTTC	CASSLLAGIGETQYF	NA	TRBV28	TRBD2	TRBJ2-5